Below, 28 T cell receptor beta chains from the same sample are listed, as sequenced in a study of blood T cell repertoires in COVID-19. Profiled with immunoSEQ multiplex PCR; TCRdb holds only in-frame clones, not every one. The sample holds almost 300,000 clones, roughly nine tenths seen once. Input material: peripheral blood. The receptors shown here come from a woman under 40 with COVID-19, enrolled during active disease.

The J gene is TRBJ2-1, the V gene TRBV6-5; D unclear. CDR3 length equals 14 residues. Germline V gene sequence: CDR1 MNHEY, CDR2 SVGAGI. Trimming took 5 bases from V and 3 from J, leaving 11 bases between them. The CDR3 DNA reads TGTGCCAGCAGTAAACAGAACTTCTACAATGAGCAGTTCTTC. It codes for CASSKQNFYNEQFF.

The genes are TRBV3-1 (or the pseudogene TRBV3-2) and TRBJ2-4, with D possibly TRBD2 on 6 matching bases. In germline, CDR1 is LGHDT, CDR2 YNNKEL (reference sequence). The CDR3 consists of 14 residues. Trimming left V 2 bases short and J 8 bases short, with 13 bases between. The CDR3 spells CASSQLGTGDIQYF. The CDR3 DNA follows: TGTGCCAGCAGCCAACTGGGGACTGGAGACATTCAGTACTTC.

This chain connects TRBV4-1 to TRBJ1-1; D might be TRBD1 (5 bases). With 0 bases removed from V and 4 bases from J, the gap between germline ends came to 12 bases. The CDR3 runs 15 residues. The V gene's germline CDR1 is MGHRA and CDR2 YSYEKL. The CDR3 sequence: CASSQERGGGTEAFF. The CDR3 coding sequence is TGCGCCAGCAGCCAAGAGCGGGGCGGAGGCACTGAAGCTTTCTTT.

The chain couples TRBV7-2 to TRBJ2-7, with 9 bases that match TRBD1. Germline V gene data show CDR1 as SGHTA and CDR2 as FQGNSA. V lost 5 bases to trimming and J lost 4 bases; unmatched junction nucleotides: 12. CDR3 size: 16 residues. The CDR3 DNA sequence: TGTGCCAGCAGCCAATGGCGGGACAGGGCACTATACGAGCAGTACTTC. Protein product: CASSQWRDRALYEQYF.

This chain uses TRBV4-2 with TRBJ2-5; 11 nucleotides agree with TRBD2. V was clipped by 4 bases and J by 1 base; unmatched bases: 5. This CDR3 is built from 16 residues. Germline V gene data show CDR1 as LGHNA and CDR2 as YNFKEQ. CDR3 protein: CASSPGTSGFQETQYF. The CDR3 bases are TGTGCCAGCAGCCCCGGGACTAGCGGTTTCCAAGAGACCCAGTACTTC.

About this clone: A read error may produce the germline difference seen at one junction end. CDR3 region: CACSLGRATDTQYF. The CDR3 coding sequence is TGTGCCTGCAGCTTGGGCAGGGCCACAGATACGCAGTATTTT. The gene calls are TRBV6-5 and TRBJ2-3, with D possibly matching TRBD1 (5 bases). Germline V gene lookup returns CDR1 MNHEY and CDR2 SVGAGI. This CDR3 contains 14 residues.

V gene TRBV7-9 combines with J gene TRBJ2-3; TRBD2 might be the D (5 bases). CDR1 SEHNR and CDR2 FQNEAQ come from the germline V gene (reference sequence). This CDR3 has 15 residues. V gave up 4 bases and J gave up 4 bases, with 15 bases separating them. The CDR3 DNA reads as TGTGCCAGCAGCTACCTCCGAGGGTTGGCAGATACGCAGTATTTT. It codes for CASSYLRGLADTQYF.

This chain links TRBV6-5 with TRBJ1-6; 7 bases align to TRBD1. Germline lookup yields CDR1 MNHEY and CDR2 SVGAGI. J was trimmed by 6 bases and V by 6 bases; bases with no gene match: 2. The CDR3 is made up of 13 amino acids. CDR3 sequence reads: CASRRQGNSPLHF. In DNA form, the CDR3 reads TGTGCCAGCAGACGACAGGGTAATTCACCCCTCCACTTT.

This rearrangement joins TRBV15 to TRBJ1-3, with D perhaps TRBD1 (5 bases). Trimming stripped 0 bases from V and 11 bases from J, with 17 bases between. From germline, CDR1 is LNHNV and CDR2 YYDKDF (reference sequence). This CDR3 spans 15 amino acids. The CDR3 DNA follows: TGTGCCACCAGCAGAGAACCCCGAGCTGGGGGGTCCATATATTTT. Amino acid sequence: CATSREPRAGGSIYF.

This chain links TRBV2 with TRBJ2-5; TRBD2 matches 9 bases. V was clipped by 3 bases and J by 5 bases; unmatched bases: 13. This CDR3 region has 17 residues. CDR1 and CDR2 (germline): SNHLY, FYNNEI. The CDR3 bases are TGTGCCAGCAGTGAGTGGGATAGCGGGGGTTTGGCGGAGACCCAGTACTTC. Amino acids: CASSEWDSGGLAETQYF.

The chain couples TRBV5-8 to TRBJ2-5, with D possibly being TRBD1 (5 bases). CDR1 SGHTS and CDR2 YDEGEE come from the germline V gene. This CDR3 is 17 amino acids long. Trimming left V 1 base short and J 0 bases short, with 16 bases between. CDR3: CASSLKQLTVYQETQYF. CDR3 coding DNA: TGTGCCAGCAGCTTGAAACAACTGACAGTGTACCAAGAGACCCAGTACTTC.

In its sample, this clone was seen once. V gene TRBV5-1 combines with J gene TRBJ1-2; D not certain. The V and J ends lost 5 bases and 6 bases respectively, with 8 bases between them. The CDR3 covers 11 residues. Germline loops: CDR1 SGHRS, CDR2 YFSETQ. CDR3 DNA sequence: TGCGCCAGCAGACAACATGATGGCTACACCTTC. Protein product: CASRQHDGYTF.

The chain uses TRBV6-5 and TRBJ1-1; a possible D gene is TRBD1 (5 bases). CDR1 is MNHEY, CDR2 SVGAGI, per germline. Trimming stripped 7 bases from V and 1 base from J, with 13 bases between. The CDR3 spans 14 residues. The CDR3 nucleotides are TGTGCCAGCAATGGGCGGGGGAGGAACACTGAAGCTTTCTTT. Translation: CASNGRGRNTEAFF.

The J gene is TRBJ2-2, the V gene TRBV27, with TRBD2 as a possible D gene (6 bases). The CDR3 is 16 residues long. Trimming removed 6 bases at V and 4 bases at J, with 18 bases between. Germline values: CDR1 MNHEY, CDR2 SMNVEV (reference sequence). For the CDR3, the DNA is TGTGCCAGCAGAAGACGGAGGGACTTACCCACCGGGGAGCTGTTTTTT. Its protein is CASRRRRDLPTGELFF.

In this sample, this clone turned up once. The chain uses TRBV24-1 and TRBJ1-1; D unclear. The CDR3 extends over 13 amino acids. From germline, CDR1 is KGHDR and CDR2 SFDVKD. Trimming shortened V by 8 bases and J by 1 base, and 10 bases separated the two germline ends. CDR3 nucleotide sequence: TGTGCCACCAAATCGGCAGGGAACACTGAAGCTTTCTTT. It specifies CATKSAGNTEAFF.

This sequence joins TRBV19 and TRBJ1-6; weak D call: TRBD1 (6 bases). The CDR3 has 14 amino acids. Germline V lookup: CDR1 LNHDA, CDR2 SQIVND (reference sequence). V lost 5 bases and J 9 bases, leaving 14 bases between the germline ends. CDR3 amino acids: CASSLGHMSSPLHF. CDR3 DNA sequence: TGTGCCAGTAGTTTGGGACATATGAGTTCACCCCTCCACTTT.

The chain is built from TRBV7-2 and TRBJ1-5; 10 bases line up with TRBD1. After removal of 5 bases from V and 4 bases from J, the junction contained 11 bases not matched to a gene. This CDR3 comprises 17 residues. The germline V gene has CDR1 SGHTA and CDR2 FQGNSA. The CDR3 bases are TGTGCCAGCAGCCGCGGGGGACAGGGGCTCGCAAATCAGCCCCAGCATTTT. Protein: CASSRGGQGLANQPQHF.

In the case of this clone: The same CDR3 also results from other DNA sequences found in this sample. CDR3 amino acids: CASSIGTGNTEAFF. Here the CDR3 DNA reads TGTGCCAGTAGTATAGGGACAGGTAACACTGAAGCTTTCTTT. This chain links TRBV19 with TRBJ1-1; 7 bases fit TRBD1. The CDR3 covers 14 residues. V shed 1 base, J shed 2 bases, and the junction held 1 base outside the gene matches. Germline CDR1 and CDR2: LNHDA and SQIVND (reference sequence).

This clone was seen a handful of times. In nucleotides, the CDR3 is TGTGCCAGCAGTGAAGCGACCGGGGGAGAGACCCAGTACTTC. This translates into CASSEATGGETQYF. The rearrangement uses TRBV2 and TRBJ2-5; D possibly corresponds to TRBD2 (6 bases). The CDR3 length is 14 residues. Trimming took 0 bases from V and 4 from J, leaving 9 bases between them. CDR1 is SNHLY and CDR2 is FYNNEI in the germline V gene.

The chain employs TRBV18 and TRBJ1-2, with 9 bases fitting TRBD1. Germline values: CDR1 KGHSH, CDR2 LQKENI. The CDR3 has 14 amino acids. Losses at the gene ends were 3 bases for V and 6 bases for J; bases not matched to a gene: 5. The DNA of the CDR3 is TGTGCCAGCTCACCCGAGGGACAGGGAAATGGCTACACCTTC. Encoded protein: CASSPEGQGNGYTF.

The gene calls are TRBV5-3 and TRBJ1-4, with 8 bases identical to TRBD1. TRBV5-3 is designated an ORF whose function remains uncertain. The J segment lost 5 bases and the V segment lost 5 bases, leaving 11 bases of the junction unmatched. This CDR3 is 16 amino acids long. In DNA, the CDR3 is TGTGCCAGAAGGAACGCGGCAGGGGGCCGAAATGAAAAACTGTTTTTT. Its protein product is CARRNAAGGRNEKLFF.

CDR3 DNA: TGTGCCAGCAGTTACTCTCGGTATAACACTGAAGCTTTCTTT. Encoded protein: CASSYSRYNTEAFF. J is TRBJ1-1 and V is TRBV6-5; D uncertain. In germline, CDR1 is MNHEY, CDR2 SVGAGI. The CDR3 is 14 amino acids. Trimming took off 0 bases at V and 2 bases at J, with 7 bases between the two ends.

V and J are TRBV3-1 (or the pseudogene TRBV3-2) and TRBJ2-1; 10 bases map to TRBD2. This CDR3 is 14 amino acids long. Germline CDR1 and CDR2: LGHDT and YNNKEL (reference sequence). The V segment lost 2 bases and the J segment 5 bases; nucleotides outside the gene matches: 0. CDR3 nucleotide sequence: TGTGCCAGCAGCCAACTAGCGGGGGACAATGAGCAGTTCTTC. Its protein product is CASSQLAGDNEQFF.

This chain connects TRBV6-5 to TRBJ1-2; perhaps TRBD1 as D (6 bases). The CDR3 sequence is 13 residues long. Deletions cut 10 bases from V and 3 bases from J, with 15 bases between. Germline assignment: CDR1 MNHEY and CDR2 SVGAGI. CDR3: CAILGGAYYGYTF. The CDR3 region has the DNA TGTGCCATCCTCGGGGGGGCCTACTATGGCTACACCTTC.

V is TRBV30 and J is TRBJ1-2, with D tentatively TRBD1 (6 bases). CDR1 and CDR2 from the germline V gene are GTSNPN and SVGIG (reference sequence). This CDR3 has 13 amino acids. V lost 4 bases and J 8 bases, leaving 17 bases between the germline ends. CDR3 in amino acids: CAWNPGRGDGYTF. Here the CDR3 DNA reads TGTGCCTGGAATCCGGGCAGGGGCGACGGCTACACCTTC.

The sample holds one count of this clone. The chain is built from TRBV9 and TRBJ1-1; 7 positions match TRBD1. Germline assignment: CDR1 SGDLS and CDR2 YYNGEE. With 4 bases clipped from V and 5 bases from J, the junction kept 8 bases outside the gene matches. This CDR3 is 14 amino acids long. CDR3 amino acids: CASSSRTGKTEAFF. The CDR3 region has the DNA TGTGCCAGCAGCTCCCGGACAGGAAAAACTGAAGCTTTCTTT.

This clone appeared a single time. The V call is TRBV2, the J call TRBJ2-5; the D gene is possibly TRBD2 (5 bases). V shed 3 bases and J shed 4 bases, with 9 bases lying between them. The CDR3 extends over 13 amino acids. Germline V CDR1 and CDR2: SNHLY, FYNNEI. The CDR3 reads CASSDIARETQYF. CDR3 sequence (DNA): TGTGCCAGCAGTGACATAGCGCGAGAGACCCAGTACTTC.

The chain has TRBV28 and TRBJ2-5; 9 bases agree with TRBD1. CDR3 size: 14 residues. Looked up from germline, CDR1 is MDHEN and CDR2 is SYDVKM. V gave up 2 bases and J gave up 9 bases; unmatched junction bases: 7. CDR3 DNA sequence: TGTGCCAGCAGTTTAGTAATCGGGGACAGGGCCCAGTACTTC. Its protein is CASSLVIGDRAQYF. The full variable domain, completed using reference TRBV28 and TRBJ2-5, is DVKVTQSSRYLVKRTGEKVFLECVQDMDHENMFWYRQDPGLGLRLIYFSYDVKMKEKGDIPEGYSVSREKKERFSLILESASTNQTSMYLCASSLVIGDRAQYFGPGTRLLVL.